This T cell receptor beta chain was observed in a study of early T cells in non-severe SARS-CoV-2 infection. Study in general: Sequencing was performed on bulk RNA from unsorted whole blood, leaving chains unpaired.

The CDR3 spans 18 residues. The ends lost 6 bases at V and 6 bases at J; junction bases unmatched: 20. In germline, CDR1 is SGHTA, CDR2 FQGNSA. Concerning this clonotype itself: Its antigen is not known.

Unique molecular identifiers (one per individual cDNA molecule) were attached. Each CDR3 protein is one row after TCRdb ran MiXCR on the 5' RACE reads. This sample has about 47,000 distinct CDR3 sequences, with roughly 9.4% found just once. Findings and limits, study-wide: Database matching using VDJdb favored anti-spike CD8 responses, with private and CD4 specificities left missing.

Sequencing was performed on whole blood, taken at baseline. The origin of this receptor is an adult who was a healthcare worker with PCR-confirmed SARS-CoV-2 infection or an uninfected control (not recorded which). The rearrangement joins TRBV7-2 to TRBJ1-1, with TRBD1 matching 9 bases. The DNA of the CDR3 is TGTGCCAGCAGAACCACTGGGGGGACAGGGTTAGTTAGCTCTGAAGCTTTCTTT. Amino acid sequence: CASRTTGGTGLVSSEAFF. The full variable domain, its missing parts supplied by reference TRBV7-2 and TRBJ1-1, is GAGVSQSPSNKVTEKGKDVELRCDPISGHTALYWYRQSLGQGLEFLIYFQGNSAPDKSGLPSDRFSAERTGGSVSTLTIQRTQQEDSAVYLCASRTTGGTGLVSSEAFFGQGTRLTVV.